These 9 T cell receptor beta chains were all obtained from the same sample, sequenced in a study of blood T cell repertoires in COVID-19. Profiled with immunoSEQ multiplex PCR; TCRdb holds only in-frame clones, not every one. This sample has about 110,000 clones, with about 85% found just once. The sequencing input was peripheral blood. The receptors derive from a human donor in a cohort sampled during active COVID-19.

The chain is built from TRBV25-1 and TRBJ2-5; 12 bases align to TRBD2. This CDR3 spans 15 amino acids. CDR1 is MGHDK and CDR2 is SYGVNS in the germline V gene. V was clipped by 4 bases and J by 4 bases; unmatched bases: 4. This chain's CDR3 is CASSVLAGGVETQYF. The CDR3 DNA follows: TGTGCCAGCAGTGTACTAGCGGGAGGAGTAGAGACCCAGTACTTC.

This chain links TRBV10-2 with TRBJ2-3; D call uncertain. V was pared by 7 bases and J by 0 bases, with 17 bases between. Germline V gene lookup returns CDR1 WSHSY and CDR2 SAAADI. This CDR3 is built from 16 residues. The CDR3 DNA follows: TGCGCCAGCACACCTCAAGCAGGATCTAGCACAGATACGCAGTATTTT. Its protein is CASTPQAGSSTDTQYF.

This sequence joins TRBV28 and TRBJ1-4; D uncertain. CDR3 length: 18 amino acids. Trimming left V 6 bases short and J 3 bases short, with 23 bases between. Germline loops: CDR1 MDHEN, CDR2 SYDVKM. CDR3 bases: TGTGCCAGCAGCTCCTCTTTGGAGGGAGATAGGGCTAATGAAAAACTGTTTTTT. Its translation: CASSSSLEGDRANEKLFF.

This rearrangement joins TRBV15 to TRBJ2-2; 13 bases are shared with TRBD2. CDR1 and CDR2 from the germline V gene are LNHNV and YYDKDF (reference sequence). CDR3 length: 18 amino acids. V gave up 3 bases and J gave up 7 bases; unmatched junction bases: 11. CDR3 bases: TGTGCCACCAGCAGCTACGGACTAGCGGGAGCTTACGGCGGGGAGCTGTTTTTT. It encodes CATSSYGLAGAYGGELFF. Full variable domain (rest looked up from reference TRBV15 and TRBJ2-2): DAMVIQNPRYQVTQFGKPVTLSCSQTLNHNVMYWYQQKSSQAPKLLFHYYDKDFNNEADTPDNFQSRRPNTSFCFLDIRSPGLGDTAMYLCATSSYGLAGAYGGELFFGEGSRLTVL.

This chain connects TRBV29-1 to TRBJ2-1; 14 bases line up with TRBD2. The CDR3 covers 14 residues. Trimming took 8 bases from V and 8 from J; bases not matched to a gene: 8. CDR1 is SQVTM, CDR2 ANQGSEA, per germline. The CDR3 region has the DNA TGCAGCCTCCTGGGACTAGCGGGAGCCCATGAGCAGTTCTTC. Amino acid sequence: CSLLGLAGAHEQFF.

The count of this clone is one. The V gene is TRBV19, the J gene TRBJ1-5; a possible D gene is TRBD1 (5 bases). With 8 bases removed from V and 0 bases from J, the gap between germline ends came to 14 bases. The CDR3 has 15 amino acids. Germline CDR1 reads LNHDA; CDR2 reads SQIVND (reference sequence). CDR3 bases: TGTGCCAGTGCCTACGACAGTTATAGCAATCAGCCCCAGCATTTT. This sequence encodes CASAYDSYSNQPQHF.

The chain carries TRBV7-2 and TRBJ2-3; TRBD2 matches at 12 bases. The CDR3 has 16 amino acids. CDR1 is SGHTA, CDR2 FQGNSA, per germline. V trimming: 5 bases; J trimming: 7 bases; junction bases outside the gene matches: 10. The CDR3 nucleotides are TGTGCCAGCAGCGAGAGGACTAGCGGGACCCGCTATACGCAGTATTTT. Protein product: CASSERTSGTRYTQYF.

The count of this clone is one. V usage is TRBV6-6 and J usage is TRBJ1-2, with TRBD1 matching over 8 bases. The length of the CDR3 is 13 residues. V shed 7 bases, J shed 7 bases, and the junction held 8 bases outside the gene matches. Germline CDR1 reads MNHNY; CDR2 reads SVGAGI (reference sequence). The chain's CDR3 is CASNPGGAAGYTF. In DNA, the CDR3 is TGTGCCAGCAACCCAGGGGGCGCGGCTGGCTACACCTTC.

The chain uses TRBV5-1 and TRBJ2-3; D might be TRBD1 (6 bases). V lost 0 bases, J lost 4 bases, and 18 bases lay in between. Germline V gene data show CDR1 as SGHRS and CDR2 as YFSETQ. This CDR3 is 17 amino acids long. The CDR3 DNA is TGCGCCAGCAGCTTGGGAACAGGGTCACCGGGCGCAGATACGCAGTATTTT. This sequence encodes CASSLGTGSPGADTQYF. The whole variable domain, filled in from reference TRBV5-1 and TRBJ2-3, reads KAGVTQTPRYLIKTRGQQVTLSCSPISGHRSVSWYQQTPGQGLQFLFEYFSETQRNKGNFPGRFSGRQFSNSRSEMNVSTLELGDSALYLCASSLGTGSPGADTQYFGPGTRLTVL.